The rows below give T cell receptor beta chains drawn from one sample of a study of shared clonotypes between healthy human individuals. Produced via immunoSEQ multiplex PCR; TCRdb's table is partial and in-frame only. The sample shows some 2.1 million clones, 85% to 95% of them seen only once. Sequencing input: naive CD4+ T cells sorted from blood. The origin of the receptors is a man between 18 and 29 years old in good health. Both conserved end residues are part of each CDR3. Each record gives: J gene, D gene, V gene, CDR3 DNA, CDR3 protein. A D gene is named only where the DNA matches it firmly.

TRBJ2-5	.	TRBV7-9	TGTGCCAGCAGCTTCTGGGGGATAGGGGTATTGGAGACCCAGTACTTC	CASSFWGIGVLETQYF
TRBJ2-2	.	TRBV11-2	TGTGCCAGCAGCTTCGTCCGAGGCACCGGGGAGCTGTTTTTT	CASSFVRGTGELFF
TRBJ2-3	.	TRBV5-6	TGTGCCAGCAGCTCCCGGGACACTCGATATACGCAGTATTTT	CASSSRDTRYTQYF
TRBJ2-5	TRBD1	TRBV25-1	TGTGCCAGTAGTAGACAGGGCCTCCAAGAGACCCAGTACTTC	CASSRQGLQETQYF
TRBJ1-2	.	TRBV18	TGTGCCAGCTCACCACCTCCCGGACAGTTAGTATATGGCTACACCTTC	CASSPPPGQLVYGYTF
TRBJ2-7	.	TRBV6-5	TGTGCCAGCAGGTCGGAAGGGGAGCAGTACTTC	CASRSEGEQYF
TRBJ1-2	TRBD1	TRBV5-8	TGTGCCAGCAGCTGGACCGCAGGGGGTGGTAACTATGGCTACACCTTC	CASSWTAGGGNYGYTF
TRBJ2-7	.	TRBV2	TGTGCCAGCAGTGATGGTGTAGGGTACTACGAGCAGTACTTC	CASSDGVGYYEQYF
TRBJ2-5	TRBD1	TRBV11-2	TGTGCCAGCAGCTCCCAGGGGACAGCCGTACAGACCCAGTACTTC	CASSSQGTAVQTQYF
TRBJ2-7	TRBD2	TRBV7-3	TGTGCCAGCAGCCAAGGGGGGACTAGCGGGTCCTACGAGCAGTACTTC	CASSQGGTSGSYEQYF
TRBJ1-1	TRBD1	TRBV19	TGTGCCAGTAGTATGGGACAGGGGACTGAGGAAGCTTTCTTT	CASSMGQGTEEAFF
TRBJ2-7	TRBD1	TRBV19	TGTGCCAGCCGGGACAGGGAAACCTACGAGCAGTACTTC	CASRDRETYEQYF
TRBJ2-5	TRBD1	TRBV30	TGTGCCTGCACAAGGCTACAGGGGACCCAAGAGACCCAGTACTTC	CACTRLQGTQETQYF
TRBJ1-2	.	TRBV6-1	TGTGCCAGCAGTGAAGCGCGCGGGCCTCCTTCTCGGTATGGCTACACCTTC	CASSEARGPPSRYGYTF
TRBJ1-1	.	TRBV7-2	TGTGCCAGCAGCCCCCAGGCCCTGGGGAACACTGAAGCTTTCTTT	CASSPQALGNTEAFF
TRBJ2-1	.	TRBV30	TGTGCCTGGAGGACAGGCCCCTACAATGAGCAGTTCTTC	CAWRTGPYNEQFF
TRBJ2-2	.	TRBV18	TGTGCCAGCTCACCAAACATATCGGCCGGGGAGCTGTTTTTT	CASSPNISAGELFF
TRBJ1-4	.	TRBV5-1	TGCGCCAGCAGCTTAGGGGTCCTGGCGCTGGGAGAAAAACTGTTTTTT	CASSLGVLALGEKLFF
TRBJ2-7	TRBD2	TRBV11-2	TGTGCCAGCAGCTTAATGCGGGAGGGCAACGAGCAGTACTTC	CASSLMREGNEQYF
TRBJ1-4	.	TRBV15	TGTGCCACCAGCAGAGATGGGGCGGACTCTGAAAAACTGTTTTTT	CATSRDGADSEKLFF
TRBJ2-7	.	TRBV5-6	TGTGCCATAAAGGCGAGAACCGCCAGTCCCTTTTACGAGCAGTACTTC	CAIKARTASPFYEQYF
TRBJ1-1	.	TRBV5-1	TGCGCCAGCAGCCTGGGGGACCCCGTCACTGAAGCTTTCTTT	CASSLGDPVTEAFF
TRBJ1-1	.	TRBV15	TGTGCCACCAGCAGGGGGGTTGACACTGAAGCTTTCTTT	CATSRGVDTEAFF
TRBJ2-1	TRBD2	TRBV19	TGTGCCAGTAGTATCCAGGGACTAGCTAACAATGAGCAGTTCTTC	CASSIQGLANNEQFF
TRBJ2-1	TRBD2	TRBV27	TGTGCCAGCAGTTTCACTAGCGGGATTCCTGAGCAGTTCTTC	CASSFTSGIPEQFF
TRBJ2-1	.	TRBV6-1	TGTGCCAGCAGTAAGAGTCTAAAAGTGGACAATGAGCAGTTCTTC	CASSKSLKVDNEQFF
TRBJ1-5	.	TRBV27	TGTGCCAGCAGTCCGTCCCGGAATCAGCCCCAGCATTTT	CASSPSRNQPQHF
TRBJ2-2	.	TRBV5-1	TGCGCCAGCAGCTCTAAGGACGGAAGTACCGGGGAGCTGTTTTTT	CASSSKDGSTGELFF
TRBJ1-4	.	TRBV5-1	TGCGCCAGCAGCTTCGCCGGGACGGAGAATGAAAAACTGTTTTTT	CASSFAGTENEKLFF
TRBJ2-1	TRBD2	TRBV10-3	TGTGCCATCAGTGAAACGGGGGGGTACAATGAGCAGTTCTTC	CAISETGGYNEQFF
TRBJ2-1	.	TRBV5-1	TGCGCCAGCAGCTTGGTACAAACCTACAATGAGCAGTTCTTC	CASSLVQTYNEQFF
TRBJ1-4	TRBD1	TRBV28	TGTGCCAGCAGCCGAGCGGGACAGGGGTTCGTCAAACTGTTTTTT	CASSRAGQGFVKLFF
TRBJ2-7	.	TRBV28	TGTGCCAGCAGTTTGCCTAGCTCCTACGAGCAGTACTTC	CASSLPSSYEQYF
TRBJ1-5	.	TRBV5-1	TGCGCCAGCAGCTTGGGGGGCCCGAATCAGCCCCAGCATTTT	CASSLGGPNQPQHF
TRBJ2-1	TRBD2	TRBV11-3	TGTGCCAGCAGCCAGGGACTATCCTACAATGAGCAGTTCTTC	CASSQGLSYNEQFF
TRBJ2-7	.	TRBV4-1	TGCGCCAGCAGCCAAGTAACCGGGACCTCCTACGAGCAGTACTTC	CASSQVTGTSYEQYF